The 31 T cell receptor beta chains in this list originate from one sample, sequenced in a study of a mutant IDH1 vaccine in newly diagnosed glioma. No antigen is known for these receptors. Time point indicated: week 35, safety follow-up. The vaccine gave 300 ug of a 20-mer mutant IDH1 peptide subcutaneously per dose. Assay used: immunoSEQ multiplex PCR; TCRdb lists only in-frame clones, some missing. The repertoire holds 60,000 or so clones, with around 80% as singletons. Sequences were derived from PBMCs, sampled from a glioma patient whose treatment included an IDH1 peptide vaccine. These receptors originate from a man aged 30 to 45 with glioma.

The V and J genes are TRBV7-6 and TRBJ2-5; 11 bases line up with TRBD2. Per germline, CDR1 SGHVS and CDR2 FNYEAQ. J lost 2 bases, V lost 5 bases, and 4 bases had no gene match. The CDR3 is 15 amino acids. Here the CDR3 reads CASSAGTSGQETQYF. The DNA for the CDR3 is TGTGCCAGCAGCGCCGGGACTAGCGGACAAGAGACCCAGTACTTC.

J is TRBJ2-6 and V is TRBV25-1; D not resolved. From germline, CDR1 is MGHDK and CDR2 SYGVNS. This CDR3 is built from 16 residues. Trimming pared 6 bases from V and 5 bases from J, leaving 17 bases between. The CDR3 region has the DNA TGTGCCAGCAGCCCCCCGACTCTCCTGAGGGCCAACGTCCTGACTTTC. It yields the protein CASSPPTLLRANVLTF.

This clone was seen just once. The chain is built from TRBV15 and TRBJ2-1, with D unclear. The CDR3 totals 12 residues. The germline gives CDR1 LNHNV, CDR2 YYDKDF (reference sequence). V gave up 1 base and J gave up 7 bases, with 5 bases separating them. The CDR3 DNA reads as TGTGCCACCAGCAGAGGGTGGAATGAGCAGTTCTTC. This translates into CATSRGWNEQFF. The variable domain in full, with the rest retrieved from reference TRBV15 and TRBJ2-1, is DAMVIQNPRYQVTQFGKPVTLSCSQTLNHNVMYWYQQKSSQAPKLLFHYYDKDFNNEADTPDNFQSRRPNTSFCFLDIRSPGLGDTAMYLCATSRGWNEQFFGPGTRLTVL.

The chain joins TRBV6-1 to TRBJ1-1, with D possibly TRBD1 on 6 matching bases. V was pared by 6 bases and J by 5 bases, with 13 bases between. The CDR3 is made up of 13 amino acids. In germline, CDR1 is MNHNS, CDR2 SASEGT. CDR3 loop: CASRTGTGTEAFF. CDR3 coding DNA: TGTGCCAGCAGAACAGGGACCGGTACTGAAGCTTTCTTT.

The J gene is TRBJ2-3, the V gene TRBV7-9, with D unresolved. This CDR3 comprises 17 residues. Between the trimmed V and J ends, which lost 5 bases and 0 bases, there was a span of 18 bases. Germline V gives CDR1 SEHNR, CDR2 FQNEAQ (reference sequence). In DNA form, the CDR3 reads TGTGCCAGCAGCCCCAAGAGAGCAGAGACTAGCACAGATACGCAGTATTTT. It encodes CASSPKRAETSTDTQYF.

This chain connects TRBV18 to TRBJ2-3, with 7 bases identical to TRBD2. Germline lookup yields CDR1 KGHSH and CDR2 LQKENI. J lost 0 bases, V lost 3 bases, and 12 bases had no gene match. The CDR3 has 18 amino acids. CDR3 residues: CASSPAQRGRISTDTQYF. Written as DNA, the CDR3 is TGTGCCAGCTCACCGGCCCAGCGGGGCCGAATAAGCACAGATACGCAGTATTTT.

The chain joins TRBV5-1 to TRBJ2-7; D may be TRBD1 (6 bases). This CDR3 has 14 amino acids. CDR1 is SGHRS and CDR2 is YFSETQ in the germline V gene. Trimming pared 7 bases from V and 3 bases from J, leaving 17 bases between. CDR3 residues: CASRQSGTLYEQYF. CDR3 nucleotide sequence: TGCGCCAGCCGACAATCCGGGACACTCTACGAGCAGTACTTC. The variable domain in full, with the rest retrieved from reference TRBV5-1 and TRBJ2-7, is KAGVTQTPRYLIKTRGQQVTLSCSPISGHRSVSWYQQTPGQGLQFLFEYFSETQRNKGNFPGRFSGRQFSNSRSEMNVSTLELGDSALYLCASRQSGTLYEQYFGPGTRLTVT.

The chain is built from TRBV4-2 and TRBJ2-7; D not certain. Germline V CDR1 and CDR2: LGHNA, YNFKEQ. The CDR3 totals 15 residues. Trimming pared 0 bases from V and 1 base from J, leaving 10 bases between. The CDR3 is CASSQDQGSSYEQYF. CDR3 bases: TGTGCCAGCAGCCAAGATCAAGGCTCGTCCTACGAGCAGTACTTC.

J is TRBJ1-1 and V is TRBV11-2, with D perhaps TRBD1 (5 bases). The CDR3 loop spans 14 amino acids. With 4 bases removed from V and 2 bases from J, the gap between germline ends came to 11 bases. Germline CDR1 and CDR2: SGHAT and FQNNGV. The CDR3: CASSSGRINTEAFF. Here the CDR3 DNA reads TGTGCCAGCAGCTCGGGACGGATCAACACTGAAGCTTTCTTT.

The chain carries TRBV7-9 and TRBJ1-3, with D hard to call. Germline CDR1 is SEHNR and CDR2 is FQNEAQ (reference sequence). CDR3 size: 13 residues. V gave up 4 bases and J gave up 6 bases, with 10 bases separating them. The CDR3: CASSSPIENTIYF. CDR3 nucleotides: TGTGCCAGCAGCTCCCCCATCGAAAACACCATATATTTT.

The chain has TRBV21-1 and TRBJ2-7; the table's D call TRBD1 went unverified against the DNA. TRBV21-1 is noted as a pseudogene. The CDR3 is 16 residues long. In nucleotides, the CDR3 is TGTGCCAGCAGCAAAGGCGAAACAGTCAAAACCTACGAGCAGTACTTC. Protein product: CASSKGETVKTYEQYF.

J is TRBJ2-2 and V is TRBV5-6, with a possible D match to TRBD1 (6 bases). Trimming removed 5 bases at V and 4 bases at J, with 12 bases between. Germline V CDR1 and CDR2: SGHDT, YYEEEE. The CDR3 totals 14 residues. The CDR3 nucleotides read TGTGCCAGCAGTTTAGGGGGACCCACCGGGGAGCTGTTTTTT. This codes for CASSLGGPTGELFF.

J is TRBJ1-3 and V is TRBV6-6, with TRBD1 identical over 10 bases. The CDR3 covers 14 residues. The J segment lost 2 bases and the V segment lost 5 bases, leaving 0 bases of the junction unmatched. The germline CDR1 and CDR2 sequences are MNHNY and SVGAGI (reference sequence). The CDR3 coding sequence is TGTGCCAGCAGTGGGACAGGGGCTGGAAACACCATATATTTT. This gives the protein CASSGTGAGNTIYF.

This clone showed up just once. The J gene is TRBJ2-7, the V gene TRBV19; D assignment may be TRBD1 or TRBD2 (5 bases each). CDR3 length equals 13 residues. CDR1 LNHDA and CDR2 SQIVND come from the germline V gene (reference sequence). Trimming removed 5 bases at V and 5 bases at J, with 13 bases between. This CDR3 is CASSLRGGDEQYF. For the CDR3, the DNA is TGTGCCAGTAGTTTGAGGGGTGGGGACGAGCAGTACTTC.

Points on this clone: The sample carries other DNA sequences with the same CDR3. The chain combines TRBV2 with TRBJ2-7, with 8 positions matching TRBD1. V lost 2 bases to trimming and J lost 0 bases; unmatched junction nucleotides: 0. The CDR3 runs to 14 residues. The V gene's germline CDR1 is SNHLY and CDR2 FYNNEI. The CDR3 DNA reads TGTGCCAGCAGTGAACAGGGGGCCTCCTACGAGCAGTACTTC. Translation gives CASSEQGASYEQYF. The full variable domain, completed using reference TRBV2 and TRBJ2-7, is EPEVTQTPSHQVTQMGQEVILRCVPISNHLYFYWYRQILGQKVEFLVSFYNNEISEKSEIFDDQFSVERPDGSNFTLKIRSTKLEDSAMYFCASSEQGASYEQYFGPGTRLTVT.

This clone was counted a few times. The chain combines TRBV1 with TRBJ1-1; whether TRBD1, the table's D call, matches the DNA was not checked. TRBV1 is a known pseudogene. This CDR3 comprises 15 residues. DNA of the CDR3: TGCACCAGCAGCCTCGGACAGGGGAAGGACACTGAAGCTTTCTTT. As protein: CTSSLGQGKDTEAFF.

J is TRBJ1-1 and V is TRBV29-1, with D possibly TRBD1 on 5 matching bases. V was cut by 7 bases and J by 0 bases, with 15 bases left in between. CDR1 and CDR2 (germline): SQVTM, ANQGSEA. The CDR3 extends over 14 amino acids. CDR3 DNA: TGCAGCGGGCGGGCAGGGAACGTGAACACTGAAGCTTTCTTT. This sequence encodes CSGRAGNVNTEAFF.

V usage is TRBV25-1 and J usage is TRBJ2-2, with 8 bases fitting TRBD1. Per germline, CDR1 MGHDK and CDR2 SYGVNS. With 4 bases clipped from V and 3 bases from J, the junction kept 1 base outside the gene matches. The length of the CDR3 is 14 residues. The DNA for the CDR3 is TGTGCCAGCAGTGCGGGACAGGACACCGGGGAGCTGTTTTTT. Translated, it gives CASSAGQDTGELFF.

The J gene is TRBJ1-6, the V gene TRBV4-1; 8 bases fit TRBD1. Looked up from germline, CDR1 is MGHRA and CDR2 is YSYEKL. CDR3 size: 14 residues. V lost 3 bases to trimming and J lost 13 bases; unmatched junction nucleotides: 8. This chain's CDR3 is CASSHWNRGVPLHF. CDR3 DNA: TGCGCCAGCAGCCATTGGAACAGGGGGGTTCCCCTCCACTTT.

The V call is TRBV19, the J call TRBJ1-6, with D possibly matching TRBD1 (6 bases). Germline-derived CDR1 and CDR2 are LNHDA and SQIVND (reference sequence). The CDR3 sequence is 16 residues long. Trimming left V 6 bases short and J 3 bases short, with 15 bases between. CDR3 amino acids: CASRRSGQNYNSPLHF. DNA for the CDR3: TGTGCCAGTAGACGCTCTGGACAGAACTATAATTCACCCCTCCACTTT.

V and J are TRBV28 and TRBJ2-7; tentative D call: TRBD1 (5 bases). Per germline, CDR1 MDHEN and CDR2 SYDVKM. The V gene lost 5 bases and the J gene lost 0 bases, with 14 bases spanning the gap. The CDR3 spans 15 residues. The CDR3 coding sequence is TGTGCCAGCAGTCTAAGGGGCTCCAGCTCCTACGAGCAGTACTTC. This sequence encodes CASSLRGSSSYEQYF.

This rearrangement joins TRBV4-1 to TRBJ1-1; D possibly corresponds to TRBD1 (6 bases). Germline-derived CDR1 and CDR2 are MGHRA and YSYEKL. V gave up 1 base and J gave up 11 bases, with 11 bases separating them. This CDR3 spans 12 amino acids. DNA of the CDR3: TGCGCCAGCAGCCAAGGGGACATGAGCGCTTTCTTT. It encodes CASSQGDMSAFF.

This clone has more than one count but fewer than ten. The chain recombines TRBV5-1 with TRBJ1-5, with D unclear. The CDR3 consists of 14 residues. The ends were cut back, 2 bases at V and 0 bases at J, with 6 bases in the middle. Germline values: CDR1 SGHRS, CDR2 YFSETQ. DNA for the CDR3: TGCGCCAGCAGCTTTGACTATAGCAATCAGCCCCAGCATTTT. This codes for CASSFDYSNQPQHF.

This CDR3 is CASSNQGNSNQPQHF. Here the CDR3 DNA reads TGTGCCAGTAGTAACCAGGGTAATAGCAATCAGCCCCAGCATTTT. V usage is TRBV19 and J usage is TRBJ1-5; TRBD1 is a possible D gene (5 bases). In germline, CDR1 is LNHDA, CDR2 SQIVND (reference sequence). The CDR3 contains 15 residues. V was shortened by 4 bases and J by 0 bases, with 10 bases between the two germline ends.

The chain couples TRBV28 to TRBJ2-5, with a possible D match to TRBD2 (6 bases). The ends were cut back, 6 bases at V and 5 bases at J, with 13 bases in the middle. Germline CDR1 reads MDHEN; CDR2 reads SYDVKM. The CDR3 covers 13 residues. CDR3 bases: TGTGCCAGCAGAAACCCGGGACTTGAGACCCAGTACTTC. This sequence encodes CASRNPGLETQYF.

This CDR3 reads CASRSDYAHYEQYF. The CDR3, as DNA: TGTGCCAGCAGATCGGACTACGCCCACTACGAGCAGTACTTC. The J gene is TRBJ2-7, the V gene TRBV6-6; D is possibly TRBD2 (6 bases). The germline V and J ends were trimmed by 6 bases and 3 bases, with 15 bases remaining between them. The CDR3 contains 14 residues. CDR1 is MNHNY and CDR2 is SVGAGI in the germline V gene (reference sequence).

In its sample, this clone was seen once. V is TRBV2 and J is TRBJ1-4, with D perhaps TRBD1 (5 bases). Germline CDR1 SNHLY, CDR2 FYNNEI. V lost 7 bases and J 8 bases, leaving 14 bases between the germline ends. The CDR3 is 13 residues long. The DNA for the CDR3 is TGTGCCAGCATGCGCGGGGCTTCCGAAAAACTGTTTTTT. Encoded protein: CASMRGASEKLFF.

V gene TRBV2 combines with J gene TRBJ2-1, with a tentative D call TRBD2 (6 bases). Germline V lookup: CDR1 SNHLY, CDR2 FYNNEI. The ends were cut back, 0 bases at V and 7 bases at J, with 7 bases in the middle. This CDR3 has 13 amino acids. CDR3 region: CASSEAEGNEQFF. The CDR3 bases are TGTGCCAGCAGTGAAGCGGAGGGTAATGAGCAGTTCTTC.

The genes are TRBV6-1 and TRBJ1-2, with 8 nucleotides matching TRBD1. Germline loops: CDR1 MNHNS, CDR2 SASEGT. V lost 6 bases and J lost 5; bases outside the gene matches: 2. There are 12 residues in the CDR3. CDR3 in DNA: TGTGCCAGCAGGGACAGGGCTTATGGCTACACCTTC. It is translated as CASRDRAYGYTF.

This sequence joins TRBV5-1 and TRBJ2-7, with 9 bases that match TRBD1. The CDR3 runs to 14 residues. Germline V gene data show CDR1 as SGHRS and CDR2 as YFSETQ. With V trimmed by 3 bases and J by 4 bases, 5 bases remained unmatched. Written as DNA, the CDR3 is TGCGCCAGCAGCTCCGGGACAGGGTCATACGAGCAGTACTTC. It is translated as CASSSGTGSYEQYF.

The chain joins TRBV29-1 to TRBJ2-2, with a tentative D call TRBD2 (7 bases). The CDR3 loop spans 14 amino acids. Trimming shortened V by 7 bases and J by 1 base, and 13 bases separated the two germline ends. Looked up from germline, CDR1 is SQVTM and CDR2 is ANQGSEA. CDR3 nucleotides: TGCAGCGCCTGGGGGGGCAAGAACACCGGGGAGCTGTTTTTT. Protein sequence: CSAWGGKNTGELFF.